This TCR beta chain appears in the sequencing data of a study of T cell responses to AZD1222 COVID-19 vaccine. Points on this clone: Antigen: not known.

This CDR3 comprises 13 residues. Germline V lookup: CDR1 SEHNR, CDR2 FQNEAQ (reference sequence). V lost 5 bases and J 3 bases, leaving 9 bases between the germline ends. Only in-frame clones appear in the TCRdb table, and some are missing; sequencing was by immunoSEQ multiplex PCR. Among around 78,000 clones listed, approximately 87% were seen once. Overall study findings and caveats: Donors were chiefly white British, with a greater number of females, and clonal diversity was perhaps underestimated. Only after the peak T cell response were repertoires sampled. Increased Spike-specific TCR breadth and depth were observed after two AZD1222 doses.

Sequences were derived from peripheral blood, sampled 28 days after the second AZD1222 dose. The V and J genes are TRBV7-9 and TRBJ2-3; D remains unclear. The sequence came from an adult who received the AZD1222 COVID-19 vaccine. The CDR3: CASSTDPTDTQYF. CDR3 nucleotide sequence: TGTGCCAGCAGCACTGACCCAACAGATACGCAGTATTTT.